The 3 T cell receptor beta chains given below trace back to one sample, sequenced in a study of blood T cell repertoires in COVID-19. TCRdb's table, derived via immunoSEQ multiplex PCR, lists solely in-frame clones and lacks some. The table shows approximately 210,000 clones, with 75% to 85% occurring only once. Sequencing input: PBMCs or T cells enriched from blood (not recorded which). Source of these receptors: a man in his forties who had recovered from COVID-19.

The gene calls are TRBV6-5 and TRBJ1-1; 7 positions agree with TRBD1. The CDR3 is made up of 13 amino acids. Per germline, CDR1 MNHEY and CDR2 SVGAGI. V gave up 6 bases and J gave up 3 bases; unmatched junction bases: 4. The CDR3 loop is CASRRGPDTEAFF. CDR3 sequence (DNA): TGTGCCAGCAGGAGGGGGCCTGACACTGAAGCTTTCTTT.

The chain recombines TRBV25-1 with TRBJ1-5; 9 bases agree with TRBD1. V lost 4 bases, J lost 6 bases, and 7 bases stayed unmatched. Germline V lookup: CDR1 MGHDK, CDR2 SYGVNS. This CDR3 comprises 15 residues. The CDR3 sequence: CASSGGTGWSQPQHF. The CDR3 region has the DNA TGTGCCAGCAGTGGGGGGACAGGGTGGTCTCAGCCCCAGCATTTT.

This chain links TRBV9 with TRBJ2-1, with D uncertain. Germline CDR1 is SGDLS and CDR2 is YYNGEE. The germline V and J ends were trimmed by 2 bases and 5 bases, with 8 bases remaining between them. CDR3 length: 13 amino acids. CDR3 sequence: CASSVNSHNEQFF. Here the CDR3 DNA reads TGTGCCAGCAGCGTGAACAGCCACAATGAGCAGTTCTTC. The full variable domain, in which reference TRBV9 and TRBJ2-1 provide the parts outside the CDR3, is DSGVTQTPKHLITATGQRVTLRCSPRSGDLSVYWYQQSLDQGLQFLIQYYNGEERAKGNILERFSAQQFPDLHSELNLSSLELGDSALYFCASSVNSHNEQFFGPGTRLTVL.